This is a list of T cell receptor beta chains from one sample in a study of blood T cell repertoires in COVID-19. Data came from immunoSEQ multiplex PCR; TCRdb stores just in-frame clones and leaves some out. The data show 200,000 to 250,000 clones, with under 90% seen just once and approximately 5.1% held by the top ten. Sequencing input: peripheral blood. These receptors were collected from a woman in her sixties or seventies who had recovered from COVID-19. The CDR3 runs from the conserved cysteine through the conserved F or W. D genes are given only for firm matches. Some rows have no size entry. The others give once, few or many, or a class for an expanded clone.

TRBV6-9	TRBJ1-5	.	.	TGTGCCAGCAGTTATTATATTCAGCCCCAGCATTTT	CASSYYIQPQHF
TRBV10-1	TRBJ1-2	.	.	TGCGCCAGCAGTTCAGCGGATGGCTACACCTTC	CASSSADGYTF
TRBV12-5	TRBJ2-6	TRBD2	.	TGTGCTAGTGGTTTGGTCGGGAGGAGCTCTGGGGCCAACGTCCTGACTTTC	CASGLVGRSSGANVLTF
TRBV13	TRBJ2-3	.	.	TGTGCCAGCAGCTTACGAGGCCCAGATACGCAGTATTTT	CASSLRGPDTQYF
TRBV2	TRBJ1-5	TRBD1	.	TGTGCCAGCAGTTATGGGACAGCCAGTAATCAGCCCCAGCATTTT	CASSYGTASNQPQHF
TRBV11-2	TRBJ1-2	.	.	TGTGCCAGCAGCTTAGTAGGGGAGGGCTATGGCTACACCTTC	CASSLVGEGYGYTF
TRBV4-3	TRBJ1-2	TRBD1	.	TGCGCCAGCAGCCAAGGACAGGGGGGATTCTATGGCTACACCTTC	CASSQGQGGFYGYTF
TRBV6-1	TRBJ2-7	.	.	TGTGCCAGCAGAGGAACCGGGACTTCGGCCTACGAGCAGTACTTC	CASRGTGTSAYEQYF
TRBV2	TRBJ2-7	TRBD1	.	TGTGCCAGCACCAGGACAGGGAGGAGCGAGCAGTACTTC	CASTRTGRSEQYF
TRBV10-2	TRBJ1-2	TRBD1	.	TGCGCCAGCAGTGAGGGACAGGACTATGGCTACACCTTC	CASSEGQDYGYTF
TRBV29-1	TRBJ1-2	TRBD1	.	TGCAGCGTCGGGACAGCAGCTAACTATGGCTACACCTTC	CSVGTAANYGYTF
TRBV6-4	TRBJ1-1	.	.	TGTGCCAGCAGTGAAACAGGGAACACTGAAGCTTTCTTT	CASSETGNTEAFF
TRBV9	TRBJ2-3	TRBD1	.	TGTGCCAGCAGCGAGCCCTCAACAGGGGGAGTTCAGACAGATACGCAGTATTTT	CASSEPSTGGVQTDTQYF
TRBV6-6	TRBJ2-1	TRBD2	.	TGTGCCAGCACCCGGGGGGGCGAATACAATGAGCAGTTCTTC	CASTRGGEYNEQFF
TRBV19	TRBJ2-1	TRBD2	.	TGTGCCAGTAGTCTGGCTAGCGGGGGGGCCGGTGAGCAGTTCTTC	CASSLASGGAGEQFF
TRBV18	TRBJ2-2	.	.	TGTGCCAGCTCACCACCGCTTCTAGCCACCGGGGAGCTGTTTTTT	CASSPPLLATGELFF
TRBV18	TRBJ1-5	TRBD1	.	TGTGCCAGCTCCCTCGGACAGGGGCCCAATCAGCCCCAGCATTTT	CASSLGQGPNQPQHF
TRBV6-5	TRBJ2-7	.	.	TGTGCCAGCAGACAGGGACCCTACGAGCAGTACTTC	CASRQGPYEQYF
TRBV7-9	TRBJ2-1	TRBD2	few	TGTGCCAGCAGCCCTCCGACTAGCGGGGGGGGAAGTGAGCAGTTCTTC	CASSPPTSGGGSEQFF
TRBV6-5	TRBJ1-3	.	once	TGTGCCAGCAGCTCTGGCGGGACGGGAGGAAACACCATATATTTT	CASSSGGTGGNTIYF
TRBV7-3	TRBJ2-7	.	.	TGTGCCAGCAGCTTATATGCGGGGCCCGCCTACGAGCAGTACTTC	CASSLYAGPAYEQYF
TRBV7-8	TRBJ1-5	TRBD1	.	TGTGCCAGCAGCTTGGGGACAGGGGATCAGCCCCAGCATTTT	CASSLGTGDQPQHF
TRBV11-2	TRBJ2-1	TRBD2	.	TGTGCCAGCAGCCCGGGACTAGCGGGGAACAATGAGCAGTTCTTC	CASSPGLAGNNEQFF
TRBV27	TRBJ1-6	.	once	TGTGCCACCAAACCAGGGTCCAATTCACCCCTCCACTTT	CATKPGSNSPLHF
TRBV9	TRBJ2-1	TRBD2	.	TGTGCCAGCAGCGAAGCGGGGGGGCAGTATGTTGAGCAGTTCTTC	CASSEAGGQYVEQFF
TRBV29-1	TRBJ2-7	TRBD1	.	TGCAGCGTAGGGGACAGGGGATTAAATTCGATCGAGCAGTACTTC	CSVGDRGLNSIEQYF
TRBV7-2	TRBJ2-1	.	once	TGTGCCAGCAGCTTAGAAGGGGATGCCTACAATGAGCAGTTCTTC	CASSLEGDAYNEQFF
TRBV18	TRBJ2-5	.	.	TGTGCCAGCCTGCAAGGGAGTAAAGAGACCCAGTACTTC	CASLQGSKETQYF
TRBV7-6	TRBJ2-2	.	once	TGTGCCAGCAGCGTACCCACAGGGATTGGCGGGGAGCTGTTTTTT	CASSVPTGIGGELFF
TRBV30	TRBJ1-1	.	.	TGTGCCTGGAGTGTACTGTTGGGGGGGGCTGAAGCTTTCTTT	CAWSVLLGGAEAFF
TRBV29-1	TRBJ2-3	TRBD2	.	TGCAGCGTTGAAGGGCTAGCGGGGGCTAGCACAGATACGCAGTATTTT	CSVEGLAGASTDTQYF
TRBV11-2	TRBJ1-1	.	.	TGTGCCAGCAGCTGGCGACAGTTCACTGAAGCTTTCTTT	CASSWRQFTEAFF
TRBV6-1	TRBJ1-2	TRBD1	.	TGTGCCAGCAGTGAACGGTCTGGCCAGGGGGCTTTCGGCTATGGCTACACCTTC	CASSERSGQGAFGYGYTF
TRBV12-3/TRBV12-4	TRBJ1-2	TRBD1	.	TGTGCCAGCAGCTCGGACAGGTTCTATGGCTACACCTTC	CASSSDRFYGYTF
TRBV7-2	TRBJ2-7	.	once	TGTGCCAGCAGCTTAGCGGGACAAGAGTTTTACGAGCAGTACTTC	CASSLAGQEFYEQYF
TRBV2	TRBJ2-5	TRBD2	.	TGTGCCAGCAGTGGCCTAGCGGGGGTACTGGAGACCCAGTACTTC	CASSGLAGVLETQYF
TRBV5-6	TRBJ1-2	TRBD1	.	TGTGCCACCGCCGCCCCAGGGGGCGCGGTTGGCTACACCTTC	CATAAPGGAVGYTF
TRBV30	TRBJ1-6	.	.	TGTGCCTGGAGTGTTCCGAGCTCCTATAATTCACCCCTCCACTTT	CAWSVPSSYNSPLHF
TRBV18	TRBJ2-3	TRBD2	few	TGTGCCAGCTCACGTACTAGCGGGGCTACAACAGATACGCAGTATTTT	CASSRTSGATTDTQYF
TRBV2	TRBJ1-6	TRBD1	.	TGTGCCAGCAGGGACAGGGGAAAGGGTTCACCCCTCCACTTT	CASRDRGKGSPLHF
TRBV27	TRBJ2-6	.	once	TGTGCCAGCAGTTTATCGGGGGGAATCCCGCCTGGGGCCAACGTCCTGACTTTC	CASSLSGGIPPGANVLTF
TRBV9	TRBJ2-2	TRBD1	.	TGTGCCAGCAGCGACCACTCCAGGGGGCCCGGGGAGCTGTTTTTT	CASSDHSRGPGELFF
TRBV20-1	TRBJ2-1	TRBD2	.	TGCAGTGCTAGTAGCGGGCCGCTTGAGGGCAATGAGCAGTTCTTC	CSASSGPLEGNEQFF
TRBV2	TRBJ2-7	.	.	TGTGCCAGCAGTGAACGGGGGGACACCCCGTACTTC	CASSERGDTPYF
TRBV9	TRBJ2-3	TRBD2	.	TGTGCCAGCAGCGTAGATCGGACTAGCGGGGGCACAGATACGCAGTATTTT	CASSVDRTSGGTDTQYF
TRBV30	TRBJ1-5	.	.	TGTGCATGGGCGCGGACTTGGAATCAGCCCCAGCATTTT	CAWARTWNQPQHF
TRBV7-2	TRBJ1-2	.	.	TGTGCCAGCAGCTTAGGGGTACGGGATGGCTACACCTTC	CASSLGVRDGYTF
TRBV4-2	TRBJ2-2	.	.	TGTGCCAGCAGCCAAGCACCTCAGACAGGAGATTCCGGGGAGCTGTTTTTT	CASSQAPQTGDSGELFF
TRBV7-2	TRBJ1-5	.	.	TGTGCCAGCAGCTTAGAGGTTGGAGGGTTACGGCCCCAGCATTTT	CASSLEVGGLRPQHF